Each of the 18 T cell receptor beta chains below was sequenced from the same sample in a study of cytomegalovirus exposure and HLA in healthy donors. The PCR ran on 60 Vbeta and 13 Jbeta primers. The data were produced by immunoSEQ multiplex PCR, yet TCRdb's version contains in-frame clones alone and is incomplete. The data contain 190,000 or so clones, roughly four fifths of them singletons. Sequencing was done on a sample of PBMCs. These TCRs come from a man aged 50 to 60 in good health and CMV-seronegative.

As DNA, the CDR3 is TGTGCCAGCAGCCCTAGCGGGGGGGCCTCCGGGGAGCTGTTTTTT. This sequence encodes CASSPSGGASGELFF. J is TRBJ2-2 and V is TRBV7-3, with 12 bases identical to TRBD2. Germline CDR1 is SGHTA and CDR2 is FQGTGA. V lost 5 bases to trimming and J lost 6 bases; unmatched junction nucleotides: 4. The CDR3 extends over 15 amino acids.

This chain joins TRBV6-1 and TRBJ2-5; TRBD1 agrees at 7 bases. CDR1 MNHNS and CDR2 SASEGT come from the germline V gene. V was clipped by 6 bases and J by 4 bases; unmatched bases: 8. This CDR3 spans 14 amino acids. The CDR3 nucleotides read TGTGCCAGCAGAGAGGGGACAGCGAGAGAGACCCAGTACTTC. This encodes CASREGTARETQYF.

This chain connects TRBV30 to TRBJ2-5; 7 bases are a match to TRBD2. Germline trimming cut 4 bases from V and 5 bases from J; bases unmatched to any gene: 13. CDR3 length: 15 amino acids. Germline-derived CDR1 and CDR2 are GTSNPN and SVGIG (reference sequence). CDR3 nucleotide sequence: TGTGCCTGGAACCAAATTGCGGGAGTGGGGGAGACCCAGTACTTC. This sequence encodes CAWNQIAGVGETQYF.

V is TRBV5-1 and J is TRBJ1-2; TRBD1 matches 9 bases. This CDR3 is built from 14 residues. V dropped 4 bases and J dropped 6; count of bases not matched to a gene: 7. Germline CDR1 and CDR2: SGHRS and YFSETQ. CDR3 coding DNA: TGCGCCAGCAGCACCGGGGACAGGGATCATGGCTACACCTTC. This sequence encodes CASSTGDRDHGYTF. Together with reference TRBV5-1 and TRBJ1-2, the CDR3 gives the full variable domain: KAGVTQTPRYLIKTRGQQVTLSCSPISGHRSVSWYQQTPGQGLQFLFEYFSETQRNKGNFPGRFSGRQFSNSRSEMNVSTLELGDSALYLCASSTGDRDHGYTFGSGTRLTVV.

The chain couples TRBV28 to TRBJ2-7, with a possible D match to TRBD2 (5 bases). CDR1 MDHEN and CDR2 SYDVKM come from the germline V gene. The germline V and J ends were trimmed by 3 bases and 7 bases, with 16 bases remaining between them. The CDR3 consists of 14 residues. CDR3: CASSFVARDGEQYF. CDR3 bases: TGTGCCAGCAGTTTTGTGGCGAGGGATGGAGAGCAGTACTTC.

This clone was detected once. This chain joins TRBV5-1 and TRBJ2-2; 9 bases are a match to TRBD1. Looked up from germline, CDR1 is SGHRS and CDR2 is YFSETQ. The J segment lost 6 bases and the V segment lost 0 bases, leaving 9 bases of the junction unmatched. There are 17 residues in the CDR3. CDR3 in amino acids: CASSLGSGTGFPGELFF. Here the CDR3 DNA reads TGCGCCAGCAGCTTGGGCTCCGGGACAGGGTTTCCCGGGGAGCTGTTTTTT.

The genes are TRBV2 and TRBJ1-5; 7 bases map to TRBD1. Germline V CDR1 and CDR2: SNHLY, FYNNEI. CDR3 length equals 15 residues. Trimming removed 6 bases from V and 0 bases from J; junction bases left unmatched: 5. CDR3 DNA: TGTGCCAGCAGCCAGACAGGGAATAGCAATCAGCCCCAGCATTTT. Amino acid sequence: CASSQTGNSNQPQHF.

The CDR3 protein is CASSARAGGPRGELFF. The CDR3 DNA sequence: TGTGCCAGCAGTGCACGAGCGGGGGGCCCCCGCGGGGAGCTGTTTTTT. The V gene is TRBV6-4, the J gene TRBJ2-2, with 9 bases fitting TRBD2. Germline-derived CDR1 and CDR2 are MRHNA and SNTAGT. The CDR3 runs 16 residues. Trimming removed 4 bases from V and 7 bases from J; junction bases left unmatched: 10.

The chain carries TRBV5-1 and TRBJ1-2, with TRBD1 identical over 8 bases. The CDR3 is made up of 14 amino acids. After removal of 3 bases from V and 7 bases from J, the junction contained 8 bases not matched to a gene. Germline V gene lookup returns CDR1 SGHRS and CDR2 YFSETQ. This CDR3 reads CASSSSDRVGGYTF. CDR3 in DNA: TGCGCCAGCAGCTCCTCGGACAGGGTGGGTGGCTACACCTTC. Complete variable domain (other parts from reference TRBV5-1 and TRBJ1-2): KAGVTQTPRYLIKTRGQQVTLSCSPISGHRSVSWYQQTPGQGLQFLFEYFSETQRNKGNFPGRFSGRQFSNSRSEMNVSTLELGDSALYLCASSSSDRVGGYTFGSGTRLTVV.

The V call is TRBV4-2, the J call TRBJ2-7, with 7 bases matching TRBD1. V dropped 1 base and J dropped 6; count of bases not matched to a gene: 18. This CDR3 has 18 amino acids. Per germline, CDR1 LGHNA and CDR2 YNFKEQ. The CDR3 sequence is CASSQASVKGQHIREQYF. The DNA for the CDR3 is TGTGCCAGCAGCCAAGCAAGCGTCAAGGGACAGCATATCCGCGAGCAGTACTTC.

The chain links TRBV11-3 to TRBJ2-2, with 10 bases matching TRBD1. This CDR3 has 15 amino acids. Germline-derived CDR1 and CDR2 are SGHNT and YENEEA. Trimming at V came to 4 bases and at J to 3 bases, leaving 2 bases not matched to a gene. As DNA, the CDR3 is TGTGCCAGCAGCTGGGGACAGGGGCACACCGGGGAGCTGTTTTTT. Residues: CASSWGQGHTGELFF.

In regard to this clone: The sample holds other DNA sequences that translate to the same CDR3. This chain uses TRBV19 with TRBJ1-2, with D possibly matching TRBD1 (5 bases). The CDR3 totals 14 residues. The ends were cut back, 2 bases at V and 2 bases at J, with 9 bases in the middle. The V gene's germline CDR1 is LNHDA and CDR2 SQIVND (reference sequence). This CDR3 reads CASSILRQNYGYTF. The CDR3, as DNA: TGTGCCAGTAGTATACTAAGACAGAACTATGGCTACACCTTC.

The chain uses TRBV5-1 and TRBJ1-3, with D perhaps matching TRBD1 (6 bases). Germline V gene data show CDR1 as SGHRS and CDR2 as YFSETQ. CDR3 length: 15 residues. The germline V and J ends were trimmed by 6 bases and 0 bases, with 13 bases remaining between them. CDR3 sequence: CASTPGDNSGNTIYF. CDR3 DNA: TGCGCCAGCACTCCCGGGGACAACTCTGGAAACACCATATATTTT. Using reference TRBV5-1 and TRBJ1-3 for the parts outside the CDR3, the full variable domain is KAGVTQTPRYLIKTRGQQVTLSCSPISGHRSVSWYQQTPGQGLQFLFEYFSETQRNKGNFPGRFSGRQFSNSRSEMNVSTLELGDSALYLCASTPGDNSGNTIYFGEGSWLTVV.

The chain couples TRBV28 to TRBJ2-7; TRBD1 aligns across 9 bases. Germline lookup yields CDR1 MDHEN and CDR2 SYDVKM. CDR3 length: 15 amino acids. The V and J ends lost 5 bases and 3 bases, in that order; junction bases with no gene match: 8. This CDR3 reads CASSISGTGLYEQYF. CDR3 in DNA: TGTGCCAGCAGTATCTCCGGGACAGGGCTCTACGAGCAGTACTTC.

V is TRBV7-2 and J is TRBJ1-2, with a possible D match to TRBD1 (6 bases). Germline V gene lookup returns CDR1 SGHTA and CDR2 FQGNSA. This CDR3 is 13 amino acids long. V dropped 3 bases and J dropped 5 bases, with 10 bases sitting between them. CDR3 protein: CASSLQQGYGYTF. CDR3 in DNA: TGTGCCAGCAGCTTGCAACAGGGTTATGGCTACACCTTC.

The CDR3 loop reads CASTSGGVQETQYF. The CDR3 DNA sequence: TGTGCCAGCACCAGCGGGGGGGTCCAAGAGACCCAGTACTTC. The rearrangement joins TRBV9 to TRBJ2-5; TRBD2 agrees at 10 bases. V was pared by 6 bases and J by 1 base, with 3 bases of the junction left unmatched. CDR1 SGDLS and CDR2 YYNGEE come from the germline V gene. This CDR3 has 14 amino acids.

V gene TRBV5-8 combines with J gene TRBJ2-5; D is possibly TRBD2 (6 bases). The CDR3 covers 16 residues. Germline-derived CDR1 and CDR2 are SGHTS and YDEGEE. Between the trimmed V and J ends, which lost 0 bases and 3 bases, there was a span of 15 bases. In DNA form, the CDR3 reads TGTGCCAGCAGCTTGGGGTCGGGAGATGGCGAAGAGACCCAGTACTTC. This encodes CASSLGSGDGEETQYF.

The rearrangement links TRBV7-8 to TRBJ1-1; D remains unclear. The CDR3 loop spans 11 amino acids. Trimming took off 5 bases at V and 3 bases at J, with 4 bases between the two ends. Germline loops: CDR1 SGHVS, CDR2 FQNEAQ. This chain's CDR3 is CASSRDTEAFF. CDR3 sequence (DNA): TGTGCCAGCAGCCGGGACACTGAAGCTTTCTTT.